This T cell receptor (beta chain) appears in the sequencing data of a study of cytomegalovirus exposure and HLA in healthy donors. The PCR made use of 60 Vbeta and 13 Jbeta primers. The repertoire was sequenced with immunoSEQ multiplex PCR; TCRdb's copy has only in-frame clones and lacks some. The table counts 130,000 to 150,000 clones; around 1.7% lies in the top ten. General observations from the study: It was shown in a later analysis that HLA-associated TCR beta chains were more clonally expanded than other, equally common chains. Rarity marked most TCR sequences, yet some public TCRs occurred in many donors. Presence/absence analyses supposed approximately even sequencing depth among donors.

Remarks on this clone: Its specificity is unknown.

V gave up 10 bases and J gave up 0 bases; unmatched junction bases: 8. The CDR3 is 14 amino acids. Germline values: CDR1 SNHLY, CDR2 FYNNEI. V gene TRBV2 combines with J gene TRBJ2-7, with 8 bases fitting TRBD1. This clonotype was obtained from a woman aged 45 to 65 in good health and CMV-seronegative. The specimen was PBMCs. DNA for the CDR3: TGTGCCACCTTAGACAGGGGCGTCTCCTACGAGCAGTACTTC. Translated, it gives CATLDRGVSYEQYF.